The 21 T cell receptor beta chains listed next were all sequenced from one sample in a study of blood T cell repertoires in COVID-19. Sequenced by immunoSEQ multiplex PCR; TCRdb stores in-frame clones only, minus some. This table holds 100,000 to 150,000 clones, 70% to 90% found once. Sample: peripheral blood. The receptor set was obtained from a woman aged 80 or over with acute or convalescent COVID-19.

The V and J genes are TRBV27 and TRBJ2-3, with 12 positions matching TRBD2. Germline CDR1 and CDR2: MNHEY and SMNVEV (reference sequence). Trimming cost V 7 bases and J 6 bases; bases outside gene matches: 5. The CDR3 is 14 amino acids. The CDR3 region is CASKLAGGSDTQYF. The CDR3 coding sequence is TGTGCCAGCAAACTAGCGGGGGGTTCTGATACGCAGTATTTT.

This chain connects TRBV4-1 to TRBJ2-3; 7 positions agree with TRBD2. Germline lookup yields CDR1 MGHRA and CDR2 YSYEKL. The CDR3 is 16 residues long. With V trimmed by 5 bases and J by 0 bases, 8 bases remained unmatched. This CDR3 reads CASSSRGVTSTDTQYF. The DNA for the CDR3 is TGCGCCAGCAGCAGCCGGGGGGTAACTAGCACAGATACGCAGTATTTT.

The rearrangement uses TRBV7-3 and TRBJ2-1; 10 bases align to TRBD2. V dropped 0 bases and J dropped 5; count of bases not matched to a gene: 4. From germline, CDR1 is SGHTA and CDR2 FQGTGA. This CDR3 comprises 16 residues. CDR3: CASSLTSGGPNNEQFF. CDR3 coding DNA: TGTGCCAGCAGCTTAACTAGCGGGGGGCCTAACAATGAGCAGTTCTTC.

The chain combines TRBV5-4 with TRBJ1-3; no clear D gene. CDR1 and CDR2 from the germline V gene are SGHNT and YYREEE (reference sequence). The CDR3 runs 14 residues. V was shortened by 2 bases and J by 0 bases, with 6 bases between the two germline ends. CDR3 sequence reads: CASSLQSSGNTIYF. CDR3 nucleotide sequence: TGTGCCAGCAGCTTACAGAGCTCTGGAAACACCATATATTTT. Full variable domain (rest looked up from reference TRBV5-4 and TRBJ1-3): ETGVTQSPTHLIKTRGQQVTLRCSSQSGHNTVSWYQQALGQGPQFIFQYYREEENGRGNFPPRFSGLQFPNYSSELNVNALELDDSALYLCASSLQSSGNTIYFGEGSWLTVV.

The chain employs TRBV3-1 (or the pseudogene TRBV3-2) and TRBJ2-5; weak D call: TRBD1 (6 bases). Per the germline V gene, CDR1 is LGHDT and CDR2 is YNNKEL (reference sequence). Trimming shortened V by 1 base and J by 10 bases, and 10 bases separated the two germline ends. The CDR3 is 12 amino acids. The CDR3 loop reads CASSQVGQNQYF. Here the CDR3 DNA reads TGTGCCAGCAGCCAAGTCGGACAGAACCAGTACTTC.

The chain has TRBV3-1 (or the pseudogene TRBV3-2) and TRBJ2-7, with D possibly matching TRBD1 (6 bases). This CDR3 region has 15 residues. CDR1 and CDR2 from the germline V gene are LGHDT and YNNKEL (reference sequence). Trimming stripped 4 bases from V and 1 base from J, with 14 bases between. CDR3 DNA: TGTGCCAGCAGCCCAGGGGTGGCTAGATCCTACGAGCAGTACTTC. Its translation is CASSPGVARSYEQYF.

In this sample, this clone turned up a few times. This sequence joins TRBV2 and TRBJ1-5; D gene ambiguous. The CDR3 is 14 amino acids. Trimming left V 2 bases short and J 0 bases short, with 5 bases between. The germline V gene has CDR1 SNHLY and CDR2 FYNNEI. The CDR3 nucleotides are TGTGCCAGCAGTGAACGAGGTAGCAATCAGCCCCAGCATTTT. Translated: CASSERGSNQPQHF.

The V call is TRBV19, the J call TRBJ1-4; unclear D gene. This CDR3 has 13 residues. CDR1 and CDR2 from the germline V gene are LNHDA and SQIVND (reference sequence). V lost 5 bases, J lost 5 bases, and 9 bases lay in between. This chain's CDR3 is CASSDNTNEKLFF. The DNA of the CDR3 is TGTGCCAGTAGTGACAACACGAATGAAAAACTGTTTTTT.

The chain links TRBV5-4 to TRBJ2-5, with D possibly TRBD2 on 5 matching bases. This CDR3 has 13 residues. Per germline, CDR1 SGHNT and CDR2 YYREEE (reference sequence). The V gene lost 1 base and the J gene lost 5 bases, with 9 bases spanning the gap. CDR3 amino acids: CASSLPSGETQYF. As DNA, the CDR3 is TGTGCCAGCAGCTTGCCTTCGGGGGAGACCCAGTACTTC.

CDR3 protein: CASSIVRGWDGTDTQYF. DNA for the CDR3: TGTGCCAGTAGTATAGTCAGGGGTTGGGACGGCACAGATACGCAGTATTTT. The gene calls are TRBV19 and TRBJ2-3, with a weak D call TRBD1 (6 bases). V dropped 1 base and J dropped 1 base, with 15 bases sitting between them. The CDR3 has 17 amino acids. Germline V gives CDR1 LNHDA, CDR2 SQIVND (reference sequence).

The chain combines TRBV6-6 with TRBJ2-2, with D perhaps TRBD1 (6 bases). Per germline, CDR1 MNHNY and CDR2 SVGAGI (reference sequence). Trimming shortened V by 5 bases and J by 5 bases, and 15 bases separated the two germline ends. The CDR3 sequence is 15 residues long. The chain's CDR3 is CASSLQGARTGELFF. The CDR3 DNA follows: TGTGCCAGCAGTCTACAGGGTGCAAGGACCGGGGAGCTGTTTTTT.

V gene TRBV9 combines with J gene TRBJ1-4, with 10 bases identical to TRBD1. Germline V CDR1 and CDR2: SGDLS, YYNGEE. V dropped 3 bases and J dropped 7; count of bases not matched to a gene: 6. This CDR3 has 15 residues. The DNA of the CDR3 is TGTGCCAGCAGCGGAAGCGGGACAGGGGCTGAAAAACTGTTTTTT. Its translation: CASSGSGTGAEKLFF.

The V gene is TRBV4-1, the J gene TRBJ1-4, with D possibly being TRBD1 (6 bases). V lost 0 bases and J lost 4, with 18 bases in between. Germline V gene lookup returns CDR1 MGHRA and CDR2 YSYEKL. This CDR3 contains 18 residues. Here the CDR3 reads CASSQEYGGGGVNEKLFF. The CDR3, as DNA: TGCGCCAGCAGCCAAGAATACGGGGGAGGGGGAGTTAATGAAAAACTGTTTTTT.

The CDR3 loop reads CASSIQGNTEAFF. For the CDR3, the DNA is TGTGCCAGTAGTATTCAGGGGAACACTGAAGCTTTCTTT. This sequence joins TRBV19 and TRBJ1-1; D might be TRBD1 (5 bases). CDR3 length: 13 amino acids. Between the trimmed V and J ends, which lost 3 bases and 1 base, there was a span of 6 bases. The V gene's germline CDR1 is LNHDA and CDR2 SQIVND (reference sequence).

The chain has TRBV9 and TRBJ1-2; TRBD1 agrees at 10 bases. The CDR3 is 14 residues long. Germline assignment: CDR1 SGDLS and CDR2 YYNGEE. V gave up 4 bases and J gave up 7 bases; unmatched junction bases: 7. Here the CDR3 reads CASSPTTGGLGYTF. The CDR3, as DNA: TGTGCCAGCAGCCCAACGACAGGGGGCCTTGGCTACACCTTC.

This clone has only a few counts. V gene TRBV19 combines with J gene TRBJ1-2; 7 nucleotides line up with TRBD1. CDR3 length equals 13 residues. V gave up 3 bases and J gave up 8 bases; unmatched junction bases: 6. Germline V lookup: CDR1 LNHDA, CDR2 SQIVND (reference sequence). CDR3 residues: CASSIRTGRGYTF. The CDR3, as DNA: TGTGCCAGTAGTATTCGGACAGGTCGCGGCTACACCTTC.

The chain combines TRBV7-2 with TRBJ2-3, with TRBD2 identical over 13 bases. Per the germline V gene, CDR1 is SGHTA and CDR2 is FQGNSA. The CDR3 spans 16 residues. The J segment lost 1 base and the V segment lost 5 bases, leaving 3 bases of the junction unmatched. CDR3 in DNA: TGTGCCAGCAGCGTAGGACTAGCGGGGGGCACAGATACGCAGTATTTT. Residues: CASSVGLAGGTDTQYF.

This sequence joins TRBV7-2 and TRBJ2-3; 8 nucleotides agree with TRBD2. CDR3 size: 15 residues. J gave up 4 bases and V 5 bases, and 8 bases lay outside the gene matches. The germline CDR1 and CDR2 sequences are SGHTA and FQGNSA. The CDR3 protein is CASSRRIAGSDTQYF. CDR3 DNA: TGTGCCAGCAGCCGTCGAATAGCGGGGTCAGATACGCAGTATTTT.

V gene TRBV10-3 combines with J gene TRBJ2-5, with 8 bases that match TRBD1. Germline V lookup: CDR1 ENHRY, CDR2 SYGVKD. CDR3 length: 13 residues. V dropped 5 bases and J dropped 7; count of bases not matched to a gene: 6. CDR3 loop: CAISQGAQGTQYF. The CDR3 nucleotides read TGTGCCATCAGTCAGGGGGCGCAGGGGACCCAGTACTTC.

The J gene is TRBJ1-4, the V gene TRBV2, with 7 bases that match TRBD1. Germline CDR1 reads SNHLY; CDR2 reads FYNNEI. The CDR3 has 13 amino acids. V shed 4 bases, J shed 7 bases, and the junction held 3 bases outside the gene matches. In DNA form, the CDR3 reads TGTGCCAGCAGTGTAGGGACAGTTGAAAAACTGTTTTTT. It codes for CASSVGTVEKLFF. Filled out from reference TRBV2 and TRBJ1-4, the complete variable domain reads EPEVTQTPSHQVTQMGQEVILRCVPISNHLYFYWYRQILGQKVEFLVSFYNNEISEKSEIFDDQFSVERPDGSNFTLKIRSTKLEDSAMYFCASSVGTVEKLFFGSGTQLSVL.

The chain employs TRBV6-1 and TRBJ1-5, with D unclear. This CDR3 has 17 amino acids. V gave up 0 bases and J gave up 1 base, with 13 bases separating them. CDR1 is MNHNS and CDR2 is SASEGT in the germline V gene. This CDR3 reads CASSEAVQVVSNQPQHF. CDR3 DNA sequence: TGTGCCAGCAGTGAAGCGGTGCAGGTAGTGAGCAATCAGCCCCAGCATTTT.